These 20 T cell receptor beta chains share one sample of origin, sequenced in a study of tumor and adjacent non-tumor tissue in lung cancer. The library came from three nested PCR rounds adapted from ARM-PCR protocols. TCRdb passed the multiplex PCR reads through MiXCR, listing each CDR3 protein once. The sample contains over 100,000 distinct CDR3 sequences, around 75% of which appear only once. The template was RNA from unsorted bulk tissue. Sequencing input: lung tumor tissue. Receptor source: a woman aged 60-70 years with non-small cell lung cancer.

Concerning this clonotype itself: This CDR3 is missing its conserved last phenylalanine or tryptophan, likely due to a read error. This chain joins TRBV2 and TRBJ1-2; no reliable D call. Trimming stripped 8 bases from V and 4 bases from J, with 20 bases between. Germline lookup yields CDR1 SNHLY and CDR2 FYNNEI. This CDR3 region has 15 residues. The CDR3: CASCSKLYGSYGYTL. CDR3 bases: TGTGCCAGCTGTTCAAAGCTCTATGGAAGCTATGGCTACACCTTA.

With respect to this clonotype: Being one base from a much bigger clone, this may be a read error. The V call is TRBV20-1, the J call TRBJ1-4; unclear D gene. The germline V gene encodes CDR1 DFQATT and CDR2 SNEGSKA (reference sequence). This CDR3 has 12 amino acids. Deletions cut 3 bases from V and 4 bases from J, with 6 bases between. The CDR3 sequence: CSASPLNEKLFF. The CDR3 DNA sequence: TGCAGTGCTAGCCCCCTTAATGAAAAACTGTTTTTT.

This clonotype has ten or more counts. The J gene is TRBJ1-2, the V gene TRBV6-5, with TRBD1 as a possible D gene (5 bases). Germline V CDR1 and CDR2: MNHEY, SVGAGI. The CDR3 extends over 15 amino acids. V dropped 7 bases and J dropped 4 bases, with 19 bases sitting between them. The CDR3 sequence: CASTHSRGGSYGYTF. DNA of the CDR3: TGTGCCAGCACCCACAGCCGGGGCGGCAGCTATGGCTACACCTTC.

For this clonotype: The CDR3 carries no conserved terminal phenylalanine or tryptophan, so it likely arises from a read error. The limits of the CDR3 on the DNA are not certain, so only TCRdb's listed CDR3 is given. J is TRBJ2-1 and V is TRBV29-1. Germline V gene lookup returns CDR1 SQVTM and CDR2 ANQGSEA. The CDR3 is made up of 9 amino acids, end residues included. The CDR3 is CSVGNEQSL.

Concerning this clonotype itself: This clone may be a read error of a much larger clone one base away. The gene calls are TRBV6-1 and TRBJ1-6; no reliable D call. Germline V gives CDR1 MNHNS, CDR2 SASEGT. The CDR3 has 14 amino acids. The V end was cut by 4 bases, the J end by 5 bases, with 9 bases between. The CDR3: CASSGIVNNSPLHF. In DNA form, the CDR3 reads TGTGCCAGCAGTGGGATAGTTAATAATTCACCCCTCCACTTT.

The CDR3 sequence: CASSLSAGGETQYF. CDR3 in DNA: TGTGCCAGCAGCTTATCAGCGGGAGGAGAGACCCAGTACTTC. The rearrangement joins TRBV7-3 to TRBJ2-5, with TRBD2 identical over 9 bases. This CDR3 has 14 amino acids. V shed 2 bases, J shed 4 bases, and the junction held 2 bases outside the gene matches. Germline V CDR1 and CDR2: SGHTA, FQGTGA. The full variable domain, completed using reference TRBV7-3 and TRBJ2-5, is GAGVSQTPSNKVTEKGKYVELRCDPISGHTALYWYRQSLGQGPEFLIYFQGTGAADDSGLPNDRFFAVRPEGSVSTLKIQRTERGDSAVYLCASSLSAGGETQYFGPGTRLLVL.

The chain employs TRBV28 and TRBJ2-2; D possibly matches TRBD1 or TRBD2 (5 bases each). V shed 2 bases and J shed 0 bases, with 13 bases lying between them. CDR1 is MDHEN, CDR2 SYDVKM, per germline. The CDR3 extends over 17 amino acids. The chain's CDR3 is CASSLEGCSSNTGELFF. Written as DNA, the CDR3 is TGTGCCAGCAGTTTAGAGGGGTGCAGTTCGAACACCGGGGAGCTGTTTTTT.

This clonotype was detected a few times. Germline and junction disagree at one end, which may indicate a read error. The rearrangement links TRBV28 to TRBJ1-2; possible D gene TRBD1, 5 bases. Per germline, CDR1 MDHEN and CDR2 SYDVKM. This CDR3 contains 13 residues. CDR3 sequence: CASSPQANYDYTF. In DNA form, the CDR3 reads TGTGCCAGCAGTCCACAGGCTAACTATGACTACACCTTC.

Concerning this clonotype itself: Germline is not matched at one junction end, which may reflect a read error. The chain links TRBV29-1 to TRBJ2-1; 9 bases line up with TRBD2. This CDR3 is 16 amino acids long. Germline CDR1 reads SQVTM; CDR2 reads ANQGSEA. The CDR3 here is CSVEGGLAGWSDEQFF. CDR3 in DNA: TGCAGTGTTGAGGGTGGCCTAGCGGGATGGTCCGATGAGCAGTTCTTC.

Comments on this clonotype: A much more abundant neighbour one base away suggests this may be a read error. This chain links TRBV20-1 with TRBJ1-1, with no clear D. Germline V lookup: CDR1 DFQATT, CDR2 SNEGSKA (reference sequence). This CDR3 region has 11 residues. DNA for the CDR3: TGCAGTGCTAGTGAGAGGGAAGAAGATTTCTTT. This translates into CSASEREEDFF.

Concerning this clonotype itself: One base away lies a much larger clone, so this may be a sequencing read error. CDR3 in amino acids: CASSVSNQPQHF. CDR3 coding DNA: TGTGCCAGCAGTGTCAGCAATCAGCCCCAGCATTTT. J is TRBJ1-5 and V is TRBV6-6; unclear D gene. Trimming pared 5 bases from V and 1 base from J, leaving 3 bases between. From germline, CDR1 is MNHNY and CDR2 SVGAGI (reference sequence). The CDR3 runs to 12 residues.

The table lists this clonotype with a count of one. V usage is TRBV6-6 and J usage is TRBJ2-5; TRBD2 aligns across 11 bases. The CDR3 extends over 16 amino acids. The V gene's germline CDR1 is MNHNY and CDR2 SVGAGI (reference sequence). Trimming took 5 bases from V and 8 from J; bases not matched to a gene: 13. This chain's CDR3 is CASSMWGGLAGHTQYF. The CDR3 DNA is TGTGCCAGCAGTATGTGGGGTGGACTAGCGGGTCACACCCAGTACTTC.

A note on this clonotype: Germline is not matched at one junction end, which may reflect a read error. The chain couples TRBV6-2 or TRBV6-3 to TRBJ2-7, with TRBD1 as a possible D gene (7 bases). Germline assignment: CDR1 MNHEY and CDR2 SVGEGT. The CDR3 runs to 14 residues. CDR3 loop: CASSYSGGGNEQYF. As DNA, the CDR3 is TGTGCCAGCAGTTATTCAGGGGGAGGCAACGAGCAGTATTTC.

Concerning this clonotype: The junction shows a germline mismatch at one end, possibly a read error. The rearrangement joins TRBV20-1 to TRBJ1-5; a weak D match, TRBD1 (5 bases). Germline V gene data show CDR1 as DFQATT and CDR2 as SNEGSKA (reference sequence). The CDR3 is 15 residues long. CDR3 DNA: TGCAGTGCTAGATGGACCGCGACAGCGGATCAGCCCCAGCAATTT. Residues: CSARWTATADQPQQF.

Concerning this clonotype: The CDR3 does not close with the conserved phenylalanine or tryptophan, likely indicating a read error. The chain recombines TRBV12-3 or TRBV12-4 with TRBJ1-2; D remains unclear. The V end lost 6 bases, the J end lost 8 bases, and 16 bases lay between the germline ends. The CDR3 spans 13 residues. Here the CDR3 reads CASSPGSGQGYTS. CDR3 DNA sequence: TGTGCCAGCAGCCCCGGGAGCGGGCAAGGCTACACCTCC.

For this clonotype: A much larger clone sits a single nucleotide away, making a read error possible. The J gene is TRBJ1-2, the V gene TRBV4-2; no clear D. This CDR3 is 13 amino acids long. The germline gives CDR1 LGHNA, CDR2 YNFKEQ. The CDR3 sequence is CVSSHYGGDGYTF. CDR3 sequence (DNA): TGTGTCAGCAGCCATTATGGAGGCGACGGCTACACCTTC.

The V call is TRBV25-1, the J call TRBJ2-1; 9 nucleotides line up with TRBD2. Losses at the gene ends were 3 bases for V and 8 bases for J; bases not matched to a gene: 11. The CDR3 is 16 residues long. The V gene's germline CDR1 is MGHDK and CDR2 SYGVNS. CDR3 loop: CASSDWTGGRVDEQFF. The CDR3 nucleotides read TGTGCCAGCAGTGATTGGACTGGCGGGAGGGTCGATGAGCAGTTCTTC.

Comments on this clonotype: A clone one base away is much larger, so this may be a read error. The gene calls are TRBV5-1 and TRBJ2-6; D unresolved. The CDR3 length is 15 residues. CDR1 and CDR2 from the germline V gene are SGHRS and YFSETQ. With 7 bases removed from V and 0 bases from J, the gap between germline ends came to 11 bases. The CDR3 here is CASCWLSSGANVLTF. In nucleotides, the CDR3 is TGCGCCAGCTGCTGGCTAAGCTCTGGGGCCAACGTCCTGACTTTC.

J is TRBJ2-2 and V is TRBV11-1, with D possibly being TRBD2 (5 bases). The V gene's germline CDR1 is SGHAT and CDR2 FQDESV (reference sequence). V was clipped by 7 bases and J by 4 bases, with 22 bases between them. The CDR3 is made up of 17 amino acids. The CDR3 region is CASNPRVVGESTGELFF. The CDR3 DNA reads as TGTGCCAGCAACCCGCGGGTAGTGGGAGAATCCACCGGGGAGCTGTTTTTT.

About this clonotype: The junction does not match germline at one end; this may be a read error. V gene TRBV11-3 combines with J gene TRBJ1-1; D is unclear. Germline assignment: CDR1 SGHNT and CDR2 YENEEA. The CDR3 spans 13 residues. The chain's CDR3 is CTSGLKVNTEAFF. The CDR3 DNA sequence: TGTACCAGCGGCCTTAAGGTGAACACTGAAGCTTTCTTT.